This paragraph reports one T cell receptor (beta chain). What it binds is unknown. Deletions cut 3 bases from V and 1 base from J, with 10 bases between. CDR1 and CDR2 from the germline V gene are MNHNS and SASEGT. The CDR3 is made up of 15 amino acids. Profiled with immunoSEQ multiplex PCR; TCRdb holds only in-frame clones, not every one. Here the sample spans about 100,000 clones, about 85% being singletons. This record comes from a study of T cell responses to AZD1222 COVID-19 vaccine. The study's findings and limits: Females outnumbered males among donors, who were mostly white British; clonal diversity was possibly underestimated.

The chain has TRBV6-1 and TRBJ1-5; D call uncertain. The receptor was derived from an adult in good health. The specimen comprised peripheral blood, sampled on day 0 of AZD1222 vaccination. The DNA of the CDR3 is TGTGCCAGCAGTGAGCAAGCCGGGAGCAATCAGCCCCAGCATTTT. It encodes CASSEQAGSNQPQHF.